The sequence of this TCR beta chain was determined in a study of T cells in Graves' hyperthyroidism and ophthalmopathy. This clonotype occurred many times. Its antigen is undetermined. Template material for amplifying TCR beta CDR3 regions consisted of RNA transcripts. HTBI primers drove first-round RT-PCR of the TCR CDR3. TCRdb analysed the multiplex PCR reads with MiXCR anew, one entry per CDR3 protein. The profile covers 300,000 to 400,000 distinct CDR3 sequences, with about a fifth appearing a single time and around 40% taken by the ten largest. The V segment lost 0 bases and the J segment 1 base; nucleotides outside the gene matches: 1. CDR3 size: 16 residues. Germline CDR1 and CDR2: MNHEY and SVGAGI. Study findings and constraints: It was a median around 6 months before onset that the model predicted ophthalmopathy.

This sequence joins TRBV6-5 and TRBJ2-4; 9 nucleotides line up with TRBD1. The sequence came from a man aged 18 to 35 with Graves' ophthalmopathy. Sequences were obtained from blood. The chain's CDR3 is CASSYSGTGAKNIQYF. In nucleotides, the CDR3 is TGTGCCAGCAGTTACTCAGGGACAGGGGCCAAAAACATTCAGTACTTC.